The source of this T cell receptor beta chain is a study of shared clonotypes between healthy human individuals. The germline V gene has CDR1 MDHEN and CDR2 SYDVKM. CDR3 length equals 14 residues. V was clipped by 8 bases and J by 2 bases, with 16 bases between them. Note on this clone: Its matching antigen is unknown.

Repertoires were generated with immunoSEQ multiplex PCR, while TCRdb's copy carries only in-frame clones and drops some. The table records some 2,500,000 clones, just under 95% of them present only once. Study-level findings and limits: The study generally estimated greater richness for naive than memory subsets. Relative to their counterparts shared across all four donors, non-shared clonotypes exhibited diminished generation probabilities.

Sequenced sample: naive CD4+ T cells from PBMCs. Subset noted: CD45RA+ positively selected. J is TRBJ2-7 and V is TRBV28, with D possibly being TRBD2 (6 bases). The sequence was collected from a man aged 18 to 29 in good health. Some clones in this sample may be carry-over from other donors' samples. For the CDR3, the DNA is TGTGCCAGCGGAACCGGGACTTATGCCTACGAGCAGTACTTC. Encoded protein: CASGTGTYAYEQYF.